These 28 T cell receptor beta chains originate from one sample sequenced in a study of OX40 agonist ivuxolimab in advanced cancers. The library was obtained by the immunoSEQ multiplex PCR assay. This is the immuneACCESS table as TCRdb keeps it, with only in-frame sequences that have V and J called. A part of the clones is gone; compared with another copy, unresolved V genes explain less than half, and the rest is unexplained. Present in this sample are about 55,000 clones, 88% of which were seen just once. Approximately 7% of the sample lies in the top ten. The sample was CD4+ or CD8+ T cells sorted from blood, taken in a trial of the OX40 agonist ivuxolimab. These receptors were collected from an adult with an advanced solid tumor such as melanoma, head and neck, liver or kidney cancer.

In this sample, this clone turned up once. The chain has TRBV19 and TRBJ2-5; 7 nucleotides agree with TRBD2. The germline V gene encodes CDR1 LNHDA and CDR2 SQIVND (reference sequence). The CDR3 has 17 residues. The trim removed 4 bases at V and 5 bases at J, leaving 16 bases unmatched. The CDR3 here is CASSNRGEGGPGETQYF. The CDR3 coding sequence is TGTGCCAGTAGTAATAGGGGCGAGGGAGGGCCAGGGGAGACCCAGTACTTC.

Only a few counts were recorded for this clone. This rearrangement joins TRBV7-9 to TRBJ2-2, with D maybe TRBD2 (7 bases). The germline V and J ends were trimmed by 5 bases and 6 bases, with 19 bases remaining between them. The CDR3 is made up of 16 amino acids. CDR1 is SEHNR, CDR2 FQNEAQ, per germline (reference sequence). CDR3 loop: CASSRAPGGAAGELFF. The CDR3 DNA sequence: TGTGCCAGCAGCCGGGCCCCGGGGGGCGCGGCCGGGGAGCTGTTTTTT.

The chain is built from TRBV5-1 and TRBJ2-7; D possibly uses TRBD1 or TRBD2 (5 bases each). The CDR3 totals 15 residues. The germline CDR1 and CDR2 sequences are SGHRS and YFSETQ. V was shortened by 4 bases and J by 2 bases, with 16 bases between the two germline ends. The CDR3 DNA is TGCGCCAGCAGCCCCACCGGGACGAGACCCTACGAGCAGTACTTC. It encodes CASSPTGTRPYEQYF.

This clone appeared once. V and J are TRBV5-1 and TRBJ2-7; tentatively, D is TRBD1 (6 bases). CDR1 is SGHRS, CDR2 YFSETQ, per germline. This CDR3 is built from 13 residues. V was trimmed by 0 bases and J by 7 bases, leaving 11 bases between them. CDR3 amino acids: CASSLGQGWEQYF. In nucleotides, the CDR3 is TGCGCCAGCAGCTTGGGCCAGGGGTGGGAGCAGTACTTC.

The V and J genes are TRBV5-1 and TRBJ2-5, with TRBD2 identical over 8 bases. With 4 bases clipped from V and 5 bases from J, the junction kept 10 bases outside the gene matches. The CDR3 runs 15 residues. In germline, CDR1 is SGHRS, CDR2 YFSETQ. CDR3 bases: TGCGCCAGCAGCCCCAGCGGGGGCAGGGTTGAGACCCAGTACTTC. It specifies CASSPSGGRVETQYF.

The chain joins TRBV6-6 to TRBJ1-1; D is possibly TRBD1 (6 bases). Germline CDR1 is MNHNY and CDR2 is SVGAGI (reference sequence). This CDR3 comprises 13 residues. Deletions cut 6 bases from V and 5 bases from J, with 13 bases between. The CDR3 loop is CASRVGHNTEAFF. CDR3 coding DNA: TGTGCCAGCAGGGTGGGACATAATACTGAAGCTTTCTTT.

This clone was observed a single time. The chain carries TRBV28 and TRBJ1-4, with D possibly being TRBD1 (5 bases). The CDR3 is 16 amino acids. CDR1 and CDR2 (germline): MDHEN, SYDVKM. Trimming removed 4 bases at V and 3 bases at J, with 15 bases between. CDR3 loop: CASSSPGGVSNEKLFF. The CDR3 DNA sequence: TGTGCCAGCAGTTCTCCGGGAGGGGTATCTAATGAAAAACTGTTTTTT.

The chain uses TRBV28 and TRBJ2-5; D is unclear. V lost 1 base, J lost 2 bases, and 5 bases lay in between. This CDR3 contains 13 residues. Germline CDR1 is MDHEN and CDR2 is SYDVKM. The CDR3 nucleotides read TGTGCCAGCAGTTTATCAAAACAAGAGACCCAGTACTTC. This codes for CASSLSKQETQYF.

The rearrangement uses TRBV19 and TRBJ2-7; TRBD2 matches at 9 bases. CDR1 and CDR2 (germline): LNHDA, SQIVND (reference sequence). CDR3 length: 16 residues. V lost 1 base to trimming and J lost 0 bases; unmatched junction nucleotides: 4. CDR3: CASSIGSGRSSYEQYF. DNA of the CDR3: TGTGCCAGTAGTATAGGAAGCGGGAGGAGCTCCTACGAGCAGTACTTC.

This chain links TRBV6-5 with TRBJ1-1; TRBD1 agrees at 9 bases. Germline CDR1 MNHEY, CDR2 SVGAGI. V lost 6 bases, J lost 5 bases, and 4 bases stayed unmatched. The CDR3 spans 13 residues. CDR3 nucleotide sequence: TGTGCCAGCAGACGACAGGGGGGTACTGAAGCTTTCTTT. Translated: CASRRQGGTEAFF.

This clone has just a few counts. The chain uses TRBV5-8 and TRBJ1-2, with D possibly being TRBD1 (6 bases). V shed 4 bases and J shed 4 bases, with 17 bases lying between them. Germline V gives CDR1 SGHTS, CDR2 YDEGEE. The CDR3 contains 15 residues. Here the CDR3 reads CASSAGEGGTYGYTF. DNA for the CDR3: TGTGCCAGCAGCGCGGGGGAAGGGGGGACCTATGGCTACACCTTC. Based on the CDR3 plus reference TRBV5-8 and TRBJ1-2, the full variable domain is EAGVTQSPTHLIKTRGQQATLRCSPISGHTSVYWYQQALGLGLQFLLWYDEGEERNRGNFPPRFSGRQFPNYSSELNVNALELEDSALYLCASSAGEGGTYGYTFGSGTRLTVV.

In its sample, this clone was seen a few times. The chain employs TRBV28 and TRBJ1-5; 9 bases line up with TRBD1. The length of the CDR3 is 16 residues. V gave up 0 bases and J gave up 5 bases; unmatched junction bases: 5. The germline V gene encodes CDR1 MDHEN and CDR2 SYDVKM. In DNA form, the CDR3 reads TGTGCCAGCAGTTTATGGCGGACAGGGGTTTATCAGCCCCAGCATTTT. Protein product: CASSLWRTGVYQPQHF.

V gene TRBV5-1 combines with J gene TRBJ1-1; D gene uncertain. The CDR3 spans 17 residues. Germline V CDR1 and CDR2: SGHRS, YFSETQ. V was clipped by 3 bases and J by 4 bases, with 22 bases between them. CDR3 in DNA: TGCGCCAGCAGCTCCGAACGAACTATCTTGGGGAGCACTGAAGCTTTCTTT. Amino acid sequence: CASSSERTILGSTEAFF. The full variable domain, completed using reference TRBV5-1 and TRBJ1-1, is KAGVTQTPRYLIKTRGQQVTLSCSPISGHRSVSWYQQTPGQGLQFLFEYFSETQRNKGNFPGRFSGRQFSNSRSEMNVSTLELGDSALYLCASSSERTILGSTEAFFGQGTRLTVV.

V gene TRBV10-3 combines with J gene TRBJ1-5, with 7 bases matching TRBD1. In germline, CDR1 is ENHRY, CDR2 SYGVKD. The CDR3 is 16 amino acids. The ends lost 0 bases at V and 4 bases at J; junction bases unmatched: 6. CDR3 sequence: CAISESGQLGNQPQHF. The DNA of the CDR3 is TGTGCCATCAGTGAGTCGGGACAGCTCGGGAATCAGCCCCAGCATTTT.

The chain is built from TRBV6-5 and TRBJ1-6, with D possibly TRBD1 on 5 matching bases. V was pared by 2 bases and J by 7 bases, with 9 bases between. CDR3 size: 14 residues. Per germline, CDR1 MNHEY and CDR2 SVGAGI. DNA of the CDR3: TGTGCCAGCAGTTACGGGACGCTGAATTCACCCCTCCACTTT. Translation gives CASSYGTLNSPLHF.

This clone is a singleton in its sample. This chain joins TRBV11-2 and TRBJ1-1, with D unresolved. The ends were cut back, 2 bases at V and 1 base at J, with 5 bases in the middle. This CDR3 has 13 residues. The germline CDR1 and CDR2 sequences are SGHAT and FQNNGV. DNA for the CDR3: TGTGCCAGCAGCTTAAGTTCGAACACTGAAGCTTTCTTT. Protein: CASSLSSNTEAFF.

This sequence joins TRBV19 and TRBJ1-1; possible D gene TRBD1, 5 bases. This CDR3 is built from 12 residues. The ends were cut back, 10 bases at V and 11 bases at J, with 20 bases in the middle. Looked up from germline, CDR1 is LNHDA and CDR2 is SQIVND (reference sequence). CDR3 sequence reads: CATRDQGSRAFF. In DNA, the CDR3 is TGTGCCACCCGTGACCAGGGAAGTAGGGCTTTCTTT.

The chain uses TRBV5-1 and TRBJ1-5; the D is unclear. Germline-derived CDR1 and CDR2 are SGHRS and YFSETQ. This CDR3 is 14 amino acids long. With 5 bases removed from V and 2 bases from J, the gap between germline ends came to 11 bases. CDR3 coding DNA: TGCGCCAGCAGACTTGACGGGGGCAATCAGCCCCAGCATTTT. As protein: CASRLDGGNQPQHF.

This clone appeared a few times. The DNA of the CDR3 is TGTGCCAGCAGTTGGGGACGGGGTGAATTGGCTTTCTTT. It specifies CASSWGRGELAFF. The chain links TRBV28 to TRBJ1-1, with D perhaps matching TRBD1 (5 bases). V dropped 4 bases and J dropped 11 bases, with 17 bases sitting between them. Germline V gene lookup returns CDR1 MDHEN and CDR2 SYDVKM. This CDR3 comprises 13 residues.

This chain links TRBV7-3 with TRBJ1-2; D ambiguous. Trimming shortened V by 0 bases and J by 4 bases, and 9 bases separated the two germline ends. Germline assignment: CDR1 SGHTA and CDR2 FQGTGA. The CDR3 is made up of 14 amino acids. CDR3 in amino acids: CASSLTPDSYGYTF. As DNA, the CDR3 is TGTGCCAGCAGCTTAACCCCCGACTCCTATGGCTACACCTTC.

The chain joins TRBV15 to TRBJ1-5; 7 bases align to TRBD1. The ends lost 3 bases at V and 0 bases at J; junction bases unmatched: 11. The germline V gene encodes CDR1 LNHNV and CDR2 YYDKDF (reference sequence). The CDR3 spans 18 residues. CDR3 in DNA: TGTGCCACCAGCAGTGATGGGACAGCTGATTATAGCAATCAGCCCCAGCATTTT. Encoded protein: CATSSDGTADYSNQPQHF.

Only a few counts were recorded for this clone. The V and J genes are TRBV12-5 and TRBJ1-5, with D perhaps matching TRBD1 (6 bases). Trimming stripped 0 bases from V and 2 bases from J, with 29 bases between. The CDR3 sequence is 22 residues long. Germline V gene sequence: CDR1 LGHNT, CDR2 FRNRAP. CDR3 sequence (DNA): TGTGCTAGTGGTTTGGTACTAGAATTTAGTTTGCAGGGGCTAACAGGCAATCAGCCCCAGCATTTT. Residues: CASGLVLEFSLQGLTGNQPQHF.

V and J are TRBV7-9 and TRBJ2-6; maybe TRBD2 (5 bases). Deletions cut 5 bases from V and 0 bases from J, with 17 bases between. Per the germline V gene, CDR1 is SEHNR and CDR2 is FQNEAQ (reference sequence). The CDR3 runs 18 residues. The CDR3 DNA reads TGTGCCAGCAGCCGTAGAGGGCCAATGGGCTCTGGGGCCAACGTCCTGACTTTC. Its translation is CASSRRGPMGSGANVLTF.

This clone was seen just once. The J gene is TRBJ2-1, the V gene TRBV6-6; TRBD2 matches at 13 bases. Germline lookup yields CDR1 MNHNY and CDR2 SVGAGI (reference sequence). With 5 bases clipped from V and 7 bases from J, the junction kept 2 bases outside the gene matches. The length of the CDR3 is 14 residues. The CDR3 DNA sequence: TGTGCCAGCAGTGGGACTAGCGGGAAGAATGAGCAGTTCTTC. Translating it yields CASSGTSGKNEQFF.

V is TRBV6-6 and J is TRBJ2-2, with TRBD1 matching 12 bases. Trimming at V came to 2 bases and at J to 6 bases, leaving 1 base not matched to a gene. Looked up from germline, CDR1 is MNHNY and CDR2 is SVGAGI (reference sequence). The CDR3 sequence is 15 residues long. CDR3 bases: TGTGCCAGCAGTTACGGGACAGGGGGCTCCGGGGAGCTGTTTTTT. Translated, it gives CASSYGTGGSGELFF.

This clone was observed a few times. V and J are TRBV27 and TRBJ2-7, with 7 bases identical to TRBD1. This CDR3 is built from 14 residues. V gave up 7 bases and J gave up 2 bases; unmatched junction bases: 8. Germline lookup yields CDR1 MNHEY and CDR2 SMNVEV (reference sequence). CDR3 in DNA: TGTGCCAGCACTGATGGGACAGCTCCCTACGAGCAGTACTTC. It yields the protein CASTDGTAPYEQYF.

The V call is TRBV7-8, the J call TRBJ2-3; 7 bases agree with TRBD2. This CDR3 contains 17 residues. V dropped 8 bases and J dropped 3; count of bases not matched to a gene: 17. Germline CDR1 SGHVS, CDR2 FQNEAQ. Here the CDR3 reads CASLLRSGRARTDTQYF. The CDR3 region has the DNA TGTGCCAGCCTCCTGAGGAGTGGGAGGGCCAGGACAGATACGCAGTATTTT.

In DNA, the CDR3 is TGTGCCAGCAGCCGGGAACTAGCGGGGGACTACGAGCAGTACTTC. As protein: CASSRELAGDYEQYF. V is TRBV4-2 and J is TRBJ2-7; 11 bases fit TRBD2. Germline CDR1 reads LGHNA; CDR2 reads YNFKEQ. The length of the CDR3 is 15 residues. V shed 4 bases and J 3 bases; nucleotides not matched to a gene: 5.